This entry lists 20 T cell receptor beta chains sequenced from one sample in a study of control samples from healthy donors and cancer patients. Only in-frame clones appear in the TCRdb table, and some are missing; sequencing was by immunoSEQ multiplex PCR. The data contain 200,000 to 250,000 clones, around 94% of them singletons. Material for sequencing was blood. These receptors originate from a man aged 50 to 60 in good health.

The chain combines TRBV3-1 (or the pseudogene TRBV3-2) with TRBJ2-4; the D gene could be TRBD1 or TRBD2 (5 bases each). The germline V and J ends were trimmed by 2 bases and 5 bases, with 13 bases remaining between them. This CDR3 region has 15 residues. From germline, CDR1 is LGHDT and CDR2 YNNKEL (reference sequence). CDR3 coding DNA: TGTGCCAGCAGCCAAAGCCGAGGGGCCCAAAACATTCAGTACTTC. Translated, it gives CASSQSRGAQNIQYF.

The chain uses TRBV6-2 or TRBV6-3 and TRBJ1-5; D remains ambiguous. Germline V gene lookup returns CDR1 MNHEY and CDR2 SVGEGT. V was trimmed by 4 bases and J by 3 bases, leaving 7 bases between them. The CDR3 contains 13 residues. CDR3 loop: CASSSQHNQPQHF. The CDR3 bases are TGTGCCAGCAGTTCCCAGCACAATCAGCCCCAGCATTTT.

The chain combines TRBV28 with TRBJ2-7; D remains ambiguous. V was pared by 5 bases and J by 3 bases, with 14 bases between. From germline, CDR1 is MDHEN and CDR2 SYDVKM. This CDR3 is 14 amino acids long. The CDR3 loop reads CASSLYDTIYEQYV. The CDR3 DNA reads as TGTGCCAGCAGTCTGTACGACACGATCTACGAGCAGTACGTC.

In its sample, this clone was seen once. The V call is TRBV6-2 or TRBV6-3, the J call TRBJ2-1, with TRBD1 identical over 8 bases. The CDR3 has 14 amino acids. In germline, CDR1 is MNHEY, CDR2 SVGEGT. The V and J ends lost 5 bases and 6 bases, in that order; junction bases with no gene match: 6. In DNA, the CDR3 is TGTGCCAGCAGTATGGACAGGGTTTTCAATGAGCAGTTCTTC. The encoded protein is CASSMDRVFNEQFF.

The gene calls are TRBV27 and TRBJ1-2; D unresolved. Germline loops: CDR1 MNHEY, CDR2 SMNVEV (reference sequence). CDR3 length: 14 residues. With 0 bases removed from V and 6 bases from J, the gap between germline ends came to 11 bases. The CDR3 sequence: CASSLSFQPNGYTF. Here the CDR3 DNA reads TGTGCCAGCAGTTTATCGTTCCAGCCCAATGGCTACACCTTC.

Worth noting for this clone: This specimen includes other DNA sequences encoding the same CDR3. The chain uses TRBV18 and TRBJ1-1; D is unresolved. Germline CDR1 is KGHSH and CDR2 is LQKENI. This CDR3 has 13 residues. The ends were cut back, 6 bases at V and 0 bases at J, with 8 bases in the middle. The DNA of the CDR3 is TGTGCCAGCTCGGCCGGAATGAACACTGAAGCTTTCTTT. It codes for CASSAGMNTEAFF. The full variable domain, rest sourced from reference TRBV18 and TRBJ1-1, is NAGVMQNPRHLVRRRGQEARLRCSPMKGHSHVYWYRQLPEEGLKFMVYLQKENIIDESGMPKERFSAEFPKEGPSILRIQQVVRGDSAAYFCASSAGMNTEAFFGQGTRLTVV.

CDR3: CASTIGGGVTGELFF. In nucleotides, the CDR3 is TGTGCCAGTACCATCGGGGGCGGGGTCACCGGGGAGCTGTTTTTT. The rearrangement links TRBV19 to TRBJ2-2; either TRBD1 or TRBD2 may fit D (6 bases each). With 7 bases removed from V and 4 bases from J, the gap between germline ends came to 16 bases. Per germline, CDR1 LNHDA and CDR2 SQIVND (reference sequence). This CDR3 contains 15 residues. Complete variable domain (other parts from reference TRBV19 and TRBJ2-2): DGGITQSPKYLFRKEGQNVTLSCEQNLNHDAMYWYRQDPGQGLRLIYYSQIVNDFQKGDIAEGYSVSREKKESFPLTVTSAQKNPTAFYLCASTIGGGVTGELFFGEGSRLTVL.

A note on this clone: A junction boundary mismatches the germline segment, possibly from a read error. V usage is TRBV3-1 (or the pseudogene TRBV3-2) and J usage is TRBJ1-2; D may be TRBD1 (5 bases). Germline V gene lookup returns CDR1 LGHDT and CDR2 YNNKEL (reference sequence). This CDR3 has 13 amino acids. CDR3 loop: CASSLQPGGHTGF. In DNA, the CDR3 is TGTGCCAGCAGCCTACAGCCGGGGGGTCATACGGGCTTC.

This clone was seen just once. The chain uses TRBV2 and TRBJ1-4, with D possibly matching TRBD1 (5 bases). Trimming removed 6 bases from V and 8 bases from J, with 19 bases in between. The CDR3 covers 15 residues. Germline CDR1 SNHLY, CDR2 FYNNEI. The CDR3: CASRRTPFGTEKLFF. DNA of the CDR3: TGTGCCAGCAGGAGGACACCCTTTGGGACGGAAAAACTGTTTTTT.

This chain uses TRBV29-1 with TRBJ1-4; D unresolved. This CDR3 spans 13 amino acids. Germline V gene sequence: CDR1 SQVTM, CDR2 ANQGSEA. V was cut by 6 bases and J by 8 bases, with 16 bases left in between. The CDR3 coding sequence is TGCAGCGTGGGAGGAGTATATCGAGAAAAACTGTTTTTT. The encoded protein is CSVGGVYREKLFF. The full variable domain, in which reference TRBV29-1 and TRBJ1-4 provide the parts outside the CDR3, is SAVISQKPSRDICQRGTSLTIQCQVDSQVTMMFWYRQQPGQSLTLIATANQGSEATYESGFVIDKFPISRPNLTFSTLTVSNMSPEDSSIYLCSVGGVYREKLFFGSGTQLSVL.

The V and J genes are TRBV3-1 (or the pseudogene TRBV3-2) and TRBJ2-5; D is undetermined. The CDR3 is made up of 13 amino acids. Germline CDR1 and CDR2: LGHDT and YNNKEL (reference sequence). Trimming left V 3 bases short and J 9 bases short, with 14 bases between. The CDR3 DNA reads TGTGCCAGCAGCCACGGCCCCTCGGCGGCCCAGTACTTC. Protein product: CASSHGPSAAQYF.

The genes are TRBV19 and TRBJ1-5, with TRBD1 matching over 8 bases. CDR3 length: 16 residues. V lost 5 bases to trimming and J lost 3 bases; unmatched junction nucleotides: 9. CDR1 and CDR2 from the germline V gene are LNHDA and SQIVND (reference sequence). The CDR3 region has the DNA TGTGCCAGTAGTCTAAGGACAGGGTCCGTCAATCAGCCCCAGCATTTT. Protein product: CASSLRTGSVNQPQHF.

The chain recombines TRBV18 with TRBJ2-3; no clear D. This CDR3 is 14 amino acids long. V lost 3 bases and J lost 3, with 10 bases in between. Germline V gene sequence: CDR1 KGHSH, CDR2 LQKENI. DNA of the CDR3: TGTGCCAGCTCACCCTACCACGGGACAGATACGCAGTATTTT. This translates into CASSPYHGTDTQYF.

In nucleotides, the CDR3 is TGTGCCAGCAGTCCCGAAGCGGCGGGGAGGTTGGAGCAGTACGTC. Its translation: CASSPEAAGRLEQYV. The chain couples TRBV6-2 or TRBV6-3 to TRBJ2-7, with a tentative D call TRBD2 (6 bases). V was cut by 5 bases and J by 7 bases, with 21 bases left in between. The CDR3 sequence is 15 residues long. From germline, CDR1 is MNHEY and CDR2 SVGEGT.

CDR3 sequence reads: CASSQDLRVIGGYTF. CDR3 coding DNA: TGTGCCAGCAGCCAAGATCTGCGGGTTATAGGGGGCTACACCTTC. The chain uses TRBV4-2 and TRBJ1-2; D is undetermined. V shed 0 bases and J shed 8 bases, with 16 bases lying between them. Per the germline V gene, CDR1 is LGHNA and CDR2 is YNFKEQ. This CDR3 is 15 amino acids long.

The chain links TRBV11-2 to TRBJ1-1, with D perhaps TRBD1 (6 bases). The CDR3 loop spans 15 amino acids. Germline CDR1 is SGHAT and CDR2 is FQNNGV. The V and J ends lost 5 bases and 0 bases respectively, with 13 bases between them. CDR3 protein: CASSPGQYLNTEAFF. The CDR3 DNA reads TGTGCCAGCAGCCCCGGACAGTATCTGAACACTGAAGCTTTCTTT.

The rearrangement joins TRBV29-1 to TRBJ2-3; D call uncertain. In germline, CDR1 is SQVTM, CDR2 ANQGSEA. The V and J ends lost 4 bases and 6 bases respectively, with 11 bases between them. The CDR3 is 12 residues long. The CDR3: CSVGLSADTQYF. CDR3 DNA: TGCAGCGTTGGTCTCAGTGCCGATACGCAGTATTTT.

The chain uses TRBV24-1 and TRBJ2-1; 9 positions match TRBD2. Germline V CDR1 and CDR2: KGHDR, SFDVKD. The V gene end was trimmed by 11 bases and the J gene end by 1 base; junction bases not matched to a gene: 5. This CDR3 spans 14 amino acids. The CDR3, as DNA: TGTGCCAGCCGGGGACTAGCTTCCTACAATGAGCAGTTCTTC. Translated, it gives CASRGLASYNEQFF.

The genes are TRBV18 and TRBJ1-2, with 7 bases lining up with TRBD1. The CDR3 runs to 15 residues. Germline CDR1 and CDR2: KGHSH and LQKENI. V trimming: 3 bases; J trimming: 1 base; junction bases outside the gene matches: 5. CDR3 amino acids: CASSPSTGLNYGYTF. In DNA form, the CDR3 reads TGTGCCAGCTCACCCTCGACAGGGCTTAACTATGGCTACACCTTC.

This chain links TRBV7-2 with TRBJ2-1; D remains ambiguous. Trimming shortened V by 1 base and J by 0 bases, and 7 bases separated the two germline ends. In germline, CDR1 is SGHTA, CDR2 FQGNSA. The CDR3 spans 15 residues. The CDR3 here is CASSLEGSSYNEQFF. The DNA of the CDR3 is TGTGCCAGCAGCTTAGAAGGGTCCTCCTACAATGAGCAGTTCTTC.